Listed below are T cell receptor beta chains from one sample, sequenced in a study of Ad26.COV2.S vaccination and SARS-CoV-2 variants. Clones were sequenced by immunoSEQ multiplex PCR, and TCRdb holds only the in-frame ones, with some missing. The sample has a few hundred thousand clones, roughly 90% seen once. This specimen consisted of peripheral blood, obtained in a trial of Ad26.COV2.S vaccine versus placebo. The source is a person aged 18-65 years who received the Ad26.COV2.S COVID-19 vaccine or a placebo. CDR3s include the opening cysteine and the closing phenylalanine or tryptophan. Each record gives: CDR3 protein, J gene, D gene, V gene. The D gene is left open where the match is weak.

CAWNLGVAGELFF,TRBJ2-2,.,TRBV30
CASSLYPRGTYEQYF,TRBJ2-7,TRBD1,TRBV28
CASSVGANTEAFF,TRBJ1-1,.,TRBV9
CASSRVSLRRTEANYGYTF,TRBJ1-2,.,TRBV5-1
CASSLSPYNEQFF,TRBJ2-1,.,TRBV12-3/TRBV12-4
CASGGAKNIQYF,TRBJ2-4,.,TRBV3-1/TRBV3-2
CASRQLPGSYNEQFF,TRBJ2-1,.,TRBV7-2
CASRDPKGANVLTF,TRBJ2-6,.,TRBV9
CASRRDRERYEQYF,TRBJ2-7,TRBD1,TRBV2
CASSPPGQRNQPQHF,TRBJ1-5,TRBD1,TRBV18
CASSEFGTANEKLFF,TRBJ1-4,TRBD1,TRBV25-1
CASSRETGMNTEAFF,TRBJ1-1,.,TRBV7-2
CASSSLEPPDSDTQYF,TRBJ2-3,.,TRBV13
CASSAGTYEQYF,TRBJ2-7,.,TRBV2
CASSYSMDRGLGGYTF,TRBJ1-2,.,TRBV6-5
CASRSGGTYEQYF,TRBJ2-7,TRBD2,TRBV28
CAWSTGQNNQPQHF,TRBJ1-5,.,TRBV30
CASSGHKGDNEQFF,TRBJ2-1,.,TRBV2
CASSPRTGDHEQYF,TRBJ2-7,TRBD1,TRBV11-3
CAIIDRGPGNTIYF,TRBJ1-3,TRBD1,TRBV10-3
CASRAARGEQYF,TRBJ2-7,.,TRBV27
CASSLPGQGMYEQFF,TRBJ2-1,TRBD1,TRBV19
CASSQAGPYEQYF,TRBJ2-7,.,TRBV6-5
CASSQGAGLGYGYTF,TRBJ1-2,.,TRBV4-1
CASSGTRLTYYNEQFF,TRBJ2-1,.,TRBV6-2/TRBV6-3
CASSVGAAYEQYF,TRBJ2-7,.,TRBV9
CASSLGRGPYEQYF,TRBJ2-7,TRBD1,TRBV6-2/TRBV6-3
CASSPLAGGRHNEQFF,TRBJ2-1,TRBD2,TRBV7-2
CASSAGVSTDTQYF,TRBJ2-3,.,TRBV2
CASSTTGSSYNSPLHF,TRBJ1-6,.,TRBV19